This is a list of T cell receptor beta chains from one sample in a study of blood T cells in healthy people across ages. From the 5' RACE reads, TCRdb called clonotypes with MiXCR, one entry per CDR3 protein. The repertoire has roughly 1,300,000 distinct CDR3 sequences, around 59% of them found once; the top ten carry 6.5% to 8%. Sample: blood. These receptors all come from a man between 18 and 35 years old in good health. The CDR3 runs from the conserved cysteine through the conserved F or W. The order of the fields is V gene, D gene, J gene, clone size, CDR3 protein, CDR3 DNA. The D gene is left open where the match is weak. The size field is filled for only some rows; it gives once, few, many or a size class.

>TRBV6-5|NA|TRBJ2-1|few
CATFSGPPYNEQFF
TGTGCCACCTTCTCCGGGCCTCCCTACAATGAGCAGTTCTTC
>TRBV5-1|TRBD2|TRBJ2-1|NA
CASSTGTSGGLSSYNEQFF
TGCGCCAGCTCAACCGGGACTAGCGGGGGGCTGAGCTCCTACAATGAGCAGTTCTTC
>TRBV5-5|TRBD2|TRBJ2-5|NA
CASSLAGLAGHQETQYF
TGTGCCAGCAGCTTGGCCGGTTTAGCGGGACACCAAGAGACCCAGTACTTC
>TRBV27|NA|TRBJ1-6|few
CASRPSEGRYEGALHF
TGTGCCAGCAGACCTTCGGAAGGGCGGTATGAGGGGGCCCTCCACTTT
>TRBV21-1|NA|TRBJ2-6|few
CASSIRPRTGGPSSGANVLTF
TGTGCCAGCAGCATACGCCCGAGGACAGGGGGCCCTAGCTCTGGGGCCAACGTCCTGACTTTC
>TRBV5-1|NA|TRBJ1-4|NA
CASSLSQIYEKLFF
TGCGCCAGCAGCTTGTCGCAGATTTATGAAAAACTGTTTTTT
>TRBV20-1|NA|TRBJ1-1|NA
CSASGGGRAFF
TGCAGTGCTAGTGGAGGTGGTAGAGCTTTCTTT
>TRBV7-6|NA|TRBJ2-7|NA
CASSSPTNSRAYEQYF
TGTGCCAGCAGCTCCCCCACTAACTCCAGGGCCTACGAGCAGTACTTC
>TRBV7-9|TRBD1|TRBJ2-1|NA
CASSSHRPDRAPLKNEQFF
TGTGCCAGCAGCTCCCACCGACCGGACAGGGCGCCTCTAAAAAATGAGCAGTTCTTC
>TRBV12-3/TRBV12-4|TRBD2|TRBJ2-3|NA
CASSPQILAKYTQYF
TGTGCCAGCAGCCCCCAAATACTAGCGAAATATACGCAGTATTTT
>TRBV20-1|NA|TRBJ1-6|NA
CSARVQGADSPLHF
TGCAGTGCTAGAGTCCAGGGCGCGGATTCACCCCTCCACTTT
>TRBV29-1|NA|TRBJ1-3|NA
CSGAIQNWGSGNTIYF
TGCAGCGGCGCCATTCAGAATTGGGGGTCTGGAAACACCATATATTTT
>TRBV9|TRBD1|TRBJ1-2|NA
CASSVAIGQGTYYGYTF
TGTGCCAGCAGCGTAGCGATTGGACAGGGGACCTACTATGGCTACACCTTC
>TRBV29-1|TRBD1|TRBJ2-5|few
CSVYQRQGLNYQETQYF
TGCAGCGTCTACCAAAGACAGGGCCTGAATTACCAAGAGACCCAGTACTTC
>TRBV6-5|TRBD2|TRBJ2-3|NA
CASSYSIPREVITDTQYF
TGTGCCAGCAGTTACTCGATCCCGCGGGAGGTCATCACAGATACGCAGTATTTT
>TRBV5-6|NA|TRBJ2-7|NA
CASSGDRYEQYF
TGTGCCAGCAGCGGGGACCGCTACGAGCAGTACTTC
>TRBV2|NA|TRBJ1-6|once
CAGSQRQLSESSNSPLHF
TGTGCCGGCAGCCAACGACAGTTATCCGAATCGTCTAATTCACCCCTCCACTTT
>TRBV6-6|NA|TRBJ2-7|NA
CASSSRARSYEQYF
TGTGCCAGCAGTTCCAGAGCTCGGTCCTACGAGCAGTACTTC
>TRBV11-3|NA|TRBJ2-1|NA
CASSLRPSPSNEQFF
TGTGCCAGCAGCTTGAGGCCGTCCCCATCCAATGAGCAGTTCTTC
>TRBV3-1|NA|TRBJ2-1|NA
CASSLSGQWEGEQFF
TGTGCCAGCAGCCTCTCGGGACAGTGGGAGGGTGAGCAGTTCTTC
>TRBV28|NA|TRBJ2-3|NA
CASSSSVNTQYF
TGTGCCAGCAGTTCTAGTGTTAATACGCAGTATTTT
>TRBV20-1|TRBD2|TRBJ2-1|NA
CSANHGTSGTSEQFF
TGCAGTGCTAACCACGGGACTAGCGGCACGAGTGAGCAGTTCTTC
>TRBV3-1|TRBD1|TRBJ1-1|few
CASSHSGTGGRTEAFF
TGTGCCAGCAGCCATTCCGGGACAGGGGGAAGAACTGAAGCTTTCTTT
>TRBV24-1|NA|TRBJ1-2|NA
CATSDSELGYTF
TGTGCCACCAGTGATTCGGAACTCGGCTACACCTTC
>TRBV10-2|NA|TRBJ2-5|once
CASSDRDAYSSDQYF
TGCGCCAGCAGTGACAGGGACGCCTATAGCTCGGACCAGTACTTC